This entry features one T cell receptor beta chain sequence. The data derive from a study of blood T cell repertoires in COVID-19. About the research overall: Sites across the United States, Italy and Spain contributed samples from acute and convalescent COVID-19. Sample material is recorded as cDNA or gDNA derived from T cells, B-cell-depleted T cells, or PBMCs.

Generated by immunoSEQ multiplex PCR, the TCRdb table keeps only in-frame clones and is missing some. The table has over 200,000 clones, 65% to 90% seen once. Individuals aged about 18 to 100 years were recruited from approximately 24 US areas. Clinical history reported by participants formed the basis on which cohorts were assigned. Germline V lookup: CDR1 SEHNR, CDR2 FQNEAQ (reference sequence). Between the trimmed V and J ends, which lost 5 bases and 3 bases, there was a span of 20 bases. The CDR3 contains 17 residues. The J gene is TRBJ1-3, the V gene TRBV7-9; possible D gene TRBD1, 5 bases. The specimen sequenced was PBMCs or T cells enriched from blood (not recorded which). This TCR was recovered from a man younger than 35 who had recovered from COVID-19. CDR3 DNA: TGTGCCAGCAGCCCGCGAGAGACAGCGCGGAATGGAAACACCATATATTTT. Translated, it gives CASSPRETARNGNTIYF.